This T cell receptor (beta chain) was profiled in a study of shared T cell receptors in the human thymus. Germline-derived CDR1 and CDR2 are LGHNA and YSLEER. V gave up 1 base and J gave up 5 bases; unmatched junction bases: 7. The CDR3 consists of 16 residues. TCRdb keeps only in-frame clones here, not all; method: immunoSEQ multiplex PCR. The sample lists approximately 730,000 clones; over 75% were seen once. These records were also assigned to another study, of human thymus T cells. Turning to that study: Healthy Finnish infants undergoing corrective surgery for congenital heart defects provided the donor material. Obtained as resections during corrective heart surgery, the thymus tissue was then studied. Thymic and blood repertoires appeared to carry a bias in their V and J gene usage. Related research reported highly overlapping thymic repertoires among unrelated individuals.

The sequence derives from a girl under three years old with a congenital heart defect. This rearrangement joins TRBV4-3 to TRBJ1-4; 7 nucleotides line up with TRBD1. Source material: thymocytes. The CDR3 reads CASSQAVQGDNEKLFF. CDR3 in DNA: TGCGCCAGCAGCCAAGCGGTCCAGGGGGACAATGAAAAACTGTTTTTT.